The rows below give T cell receptor beta chains drawn from one sample of a study of blood T cell repertoires in COVID-19. Generated by immunoSEQ multiplex PCR, the TCRdb table keeps only in-frame clones and is missing some. The data contain approximately 89,000 clones, about 95% of them seen just once; the ten biggest clones take up roughly 4%. Sequences were obtained from peripheral blood. These TCRs come from a human donor with active COVID-19. The donor label of this sample is uncertain. CDR3s include the opening cysteine and the closing phenylalanine or tryptophan. D genes are given only for firm matches. Clone size appears in some rows only: once, few, many, or a class for an expanded clone.

V gene	clone size	D gene	J gene	CDR3 DNA	CDR3 protein
TRBV3-1/TRBV3-2	.	.	TRBJ2-1	TGTGCCAGCAGCCAAGATCCTTCCGACAATGAGCAGTTCTTC	CASSQDPSDNEQFF
TRBV11-3	.	.	TRBJ2-5	TGTGCCAGCAGCTTAATTTTTGCGGGGGCCCAAGAGACCCAGTACTTC	CASSLIFAGAQETQYF
TRBV6-5	.	TRBD1	TRBJ2-7	TGTGCCAGCAGCCACCGGGACAGGGGTTACGAGCAGTACTTC	CASSHRDRGYEQYF
TRBV7-6	.	TRBD1	TRBJ2-1	TGTGCCAGCAGCCCCCTTACAGGGGGTGAGCAGTTCTTC	CASSPLTGGEQFF
TRBV5-1	.	TRBD2	TRBJ2-1	TGCGCCAGCAGCCCCCGAGCTAGCGGGGTACAGGATGAGCAGTTCTTC	CASSPRASGVQDEQFF
TRBV4-2	.	.	TRBJ1-2	TGTGCCAGCAGCCAAGGCGGCCCCAGCATAATCTATGGCTACACCTTC	CASSQGGPSIIYGYTF
TRBV19	.	TRBD2	TRBJ2-3	TGTGCCAGTAGTCATCCACTAGCGGGAGGGTTAGATACGCAGTATTTT	CASSHPLAGGLDTQYF
TRBV24-1	.	TRBD1	TRBJ2-2	TGTGCCACCATGGGGACAGGCACCGGGGAGCTGTTTTTT	CATMGTGTGELFF
TRBV5-4	once	TRBD1	TRBJ1-5	TGTGCCAGCAGCACCTGGACAGGAGGGAGCAATCAGCCCCAGCATTTT	CASSTWTGGSNQPQHF
TRBV28	.	TRBD2	TRBJ2-7	TGTGCCAGCGCTGGGGAGGGACGAGACGAGCAGTACTTC	CASAGEGRDEQYF
TRBV6-5	.	.	TRBJ2-3	TGTGCCAGCAGCCAGGGACTGCCCGATACGCAGTATTTT	CASSQGLPDTQYF
TRBV30	.	.	TRBJ1-2	TGTGCCTGGAGTGAAGGAGTTGAACCGGGGGGCTACACCTTC	CAWSEGVEPGGYTF
TRBV29-1	.	TRBD1	TRBJ2-5	TGCAGCGTTGAAGGGACAGGGGATGAGACCCAGTACTTC	CSVEGTGDETQYF
TRBV11-2	once	TRBD1	TRBJ1-4	TGTGCCAGCAGCCCGCGCGGGACAGGGAGGGAAGAAAAACTGTTTTTT	CASSPRGTGREEKLFF
TRBV3-1/TRBV3-2	.	TRBD2	TRBJ2-3	TGTGCCAGCAGCCAAGAATCACCTAGCGGGGCTGCCACAGATACGCAGTATTTT	CASSQESPSGAATDTQYF
TRBV3-1/TRBV3-2	.	.	TRBJ2-2	TGTGCCAGCAGGGAACAGGGATCCATTGGTGAGCTGTTTTTT	CASREQGSIGELFF
TRBV10-3	.	.	TRBJ2-3	TGTGCCATCAGTGAGAGCTGGGCCTCGACAGATACGCAGTATTTT	CAISESWASTDTQYF
TRBV2	.	TRBD2	TRBJ2-2	TGTGCCGCCCTAACTAGCGGGAGGGCCGTTGGGGAGCTGTTTTTT	CAALTSGRAVGELFF
TRBV5-8	.	TRBD1	TRBJ1-3	TGTGCCAGCAGCCCGGGACAGGGGGAATTTGGAAACACCATATATTTT	CASSPGQGEFGNTIYF
TRBV2	.	.	TRBJ2-5	TGTGCCAGCAGGCCCAGGGTAGGGCCCCAAGAGACCCAGTACTTC	CASRPRVGPQETQYF
TRBV5-6	.	TRBD1	TRBJ2-5	TGTGCCAGCAGTACGGGGACAGGGGACGGACAAGAGACCCAGTACTTC	CASSTGTGDGQETQYF
TRBV5-8	.	TRBD2	TRBJ2-1	TGTGCCAGCAGTCATCGACGGGCTAGCGGGAGAAATGAGCAGTTCTTC	CASSHRRASGRNEQFF